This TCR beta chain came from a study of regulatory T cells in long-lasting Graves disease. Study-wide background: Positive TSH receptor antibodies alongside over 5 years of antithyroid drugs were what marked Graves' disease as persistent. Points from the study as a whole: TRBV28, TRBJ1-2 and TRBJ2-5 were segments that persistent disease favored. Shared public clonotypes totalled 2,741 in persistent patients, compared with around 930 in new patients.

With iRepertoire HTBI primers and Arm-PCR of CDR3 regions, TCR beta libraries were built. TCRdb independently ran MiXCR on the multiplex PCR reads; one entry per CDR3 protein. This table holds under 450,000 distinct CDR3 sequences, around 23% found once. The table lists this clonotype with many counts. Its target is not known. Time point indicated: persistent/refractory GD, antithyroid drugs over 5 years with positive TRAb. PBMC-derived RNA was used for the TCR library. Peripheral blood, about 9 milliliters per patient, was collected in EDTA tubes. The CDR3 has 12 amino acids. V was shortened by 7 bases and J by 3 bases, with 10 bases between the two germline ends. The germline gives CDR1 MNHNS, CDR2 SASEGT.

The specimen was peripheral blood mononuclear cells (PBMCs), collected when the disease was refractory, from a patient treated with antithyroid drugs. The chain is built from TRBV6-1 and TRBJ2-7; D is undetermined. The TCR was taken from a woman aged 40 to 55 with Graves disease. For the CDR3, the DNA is TGTGCCAGCACGGGTAGACTCTACGAGCAGTACTTC. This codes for CASTGRLYEQYF.